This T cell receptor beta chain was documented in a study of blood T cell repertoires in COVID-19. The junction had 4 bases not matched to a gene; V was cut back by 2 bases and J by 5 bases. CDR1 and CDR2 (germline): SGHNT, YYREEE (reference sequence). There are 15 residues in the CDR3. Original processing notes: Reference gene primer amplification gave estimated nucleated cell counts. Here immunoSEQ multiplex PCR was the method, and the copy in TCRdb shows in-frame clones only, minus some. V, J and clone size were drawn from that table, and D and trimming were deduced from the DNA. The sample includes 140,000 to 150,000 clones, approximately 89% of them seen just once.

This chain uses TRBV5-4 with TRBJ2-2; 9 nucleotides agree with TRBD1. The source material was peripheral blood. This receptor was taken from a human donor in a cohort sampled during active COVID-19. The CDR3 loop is CASSFGTGRTGELFF. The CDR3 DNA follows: TGTGCCAGCAGCTTCGGGACAGGGCGGACCGGGGAGCTGTTTTTT.